The entry below describes one TCR beta chain. Its target is not known. Data came from immunoSEQ multiplex PCR; TCRdb stores just in-frame clones and leaves some out. The sample comprises tens of thousands of clones, around three quarters of which are singletons, and 3.5% to 4.5% rests with the top ten. The CDR3 runs 16 residues. CDR1 is SGDLS, CDR2 YYNGEE, per germline. Unmatched junction bases numbered 9, after V lost 4 bases and J lost 0 bases. The data were obtained in a study of vaccination effects on CD4 cells after COVID-19. The study's findings and limits: By a late point after vaccination, infection- and vaccine-induced clones had shrunk markedly through clonal contraction.

Antigen-specific CD4+ T cells were expanded (with viral peptide pools) by the ViraFEST assay ahead of sequencing. With roughly nine days of culture completed, CD4+ T cells were isolated. Nucleocapsid antibody tests were negative, and the vaccine recipients had no prior SARS-CoV-2 infection. Sequenced here: CD4+ T cells from PBMCs cultured with HCoV-OC43 spike peptides, sampled before COVID-19 vaccination. Noted subset: HCoV-OC43 spike overlapping peptide pool stimulation. The chain joins TRBV9 to TRBJ1-2; 7 positions agree with TRBD1. This sequence was found in a human donor who received a COVID-19 vaccine. The CDR3 nucleotides are TGTGCCAGCAGCCCCCCCCGGGACAGAGCTAACTATGGCTACACCTTC. Translation gives CASSPPRDRANYGYTF.